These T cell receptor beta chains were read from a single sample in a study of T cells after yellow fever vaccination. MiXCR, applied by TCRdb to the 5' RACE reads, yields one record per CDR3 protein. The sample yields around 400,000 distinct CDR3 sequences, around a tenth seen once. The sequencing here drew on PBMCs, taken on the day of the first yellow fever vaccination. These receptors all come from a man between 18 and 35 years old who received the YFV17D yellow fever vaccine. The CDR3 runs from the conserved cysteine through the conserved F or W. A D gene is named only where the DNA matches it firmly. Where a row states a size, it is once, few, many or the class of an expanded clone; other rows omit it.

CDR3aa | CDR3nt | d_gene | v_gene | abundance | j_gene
CSANKINYGYTF | TGCAGTGCTAATAAGATTAACTATGGCTACACCTTC | . | TRBV20-1 | . | TRBJ1-2
CASSYGWPDSYQYF | TGTGCCAGCAGTTACGGATGGCCAGACAGCTATCAGTACTTC | . | TRBV6-5 | few | TRBJ2-4
CASSTRTGGGRETQYF | TGTGCCAGCAGTACAAGAACAGGGGGCGGAAGGGAGACCCAGTACTTC | TRBD1 | TRBV12-3/TRBV12-4 | . | TRBJ2-5
CDWSRGGDQPQHF | TGTGACTGGAGTAGGGGGGGGGATCAGCCCCAGCATTTT | . | TRBV30 | . | TRBJ1-5
CASAWGRSLTGELFF | TGTGCCAGCGCTTGGGGGCGTTCCCTCACCGGGGAGCTGTTTTTT | . | TRBV9 | . | TRBJ2-2
CSVVWVGANVLTF | TGCAGCGTTGTCTGGGTAGGGGCCAACGTCCTGACTTTC | . | TRBV29-1 | . | TRBJ2-6
CASSPPTANLQETQYF | TGTGCCAGCTCACCACCAACTGCGAACCTCCAAGAGACCCAGTACTTC | . | TRBV18 | . | TRBJ2-5
CASSLVGSSVYEQYF | TGTGCCAGCAGCTTAGTAGGCTCCTCTGTCTACGAGCAGTACTTC | . | TRBV7-6 | once | TRBJ2-7
CASSQGLSNEQFF | TGTGCCAGCTCACAGGGACTATCCAATGAGCAGTTCTTC | TRBD2 | TRBV18 | many | TRBJ2-1
CSVYLNYGYTF | TGCAGCGTTTATCTGAACTATGGCTACACCTTC | . | TRBV29-1 | many | TRBJ1-2
CSVSTGDTGELFF | TGCAGCGTGTCGACAGGGGACACCGGGGAGCTGTTTTTT | TRBD1 | TRBV29-1 | few | TRBJ2-2
CASSLDRGFNQPQHF | TGTGCCAGCAGCTTAGACAGGGGGTTTAATCAGCCCCAGCATTTT | TRBD1 | TRBV7-8 | few | TRBJ1-5
CSATPLAARTQYF | TGCAGTGCCACCCCACTAGCGGCGCGGACCCAGTACTTC | TRBD2 | TRBV20-1 | . | TRBJ2-5
CASSFSGLGHSSQPQHF | TGTGCCAGCAGCTTTTCGGGGTTGGGACATTCGAGTCAGCCCCAGCATTTT | . | TRBV13 | . | TRBJ1-5
CASSLTTSGDETQYF | TGCGCCAGCAGTTTAACGACCTCAGGGGACGAGACCCAGTACTTC | . | TRBV5-1 | many | TRBJ2-5
CASTYPGLVQETQYF | TGTGCCAGCACCTACCCGGGACTCGTTCAAGAGACCCAGTACTTC | . | TRBV6-4 | . | TRBJ2-5
CASSPAGTHTGELFF | TGTGCCAGCAGCCCAGCGGGGACGCACACCGGGGAGCTGTTTTTT | TRBD2 | TRBV7-3 | few | TRBJ2-2
CASSSEGQGFSPLHF | TGCGCCAGCAGCTCAGAGGGACAGGGTTTTTCACCCCTCCACTTT | TRBD1 | TRBV5-1 | few | TRBJ1-6
CASSPVPWTEGNTIYF | TGTGCCAGCTCACCAGTGCCTTGGACGGAGGGAAACACCATATATTTT | . | TRBV18 | few | TRBJ1-3
CASSSVSGGVNEQFF | TGTGCCAGCAGCTCTGTTAGCGGGGGGGTTAATGAGCAGTTCTTC | TRBD2 | TRBV7-2 | few | TRBJ2-1
CASSPDADTQYF | TGTGCCAGCAGTCCTGATGCAGATACGCAGTATTTT | . | TRBV6-6 | few | TRBJ2-3
CSAPSERMKNIQYF | TGCAGTGCTCCTTCAGAGCGGATGAAAAACATTCAGTACTTC | . | TRBV20-1 | . | TRBJ2-4
CASSRAEIPGELFF | TGTGCCAGCAGCCGAGCAGAGATCCCGGGGGAGCTGTTTTTT | . | TRBV12-3/TRBV12-4 | . | TRBJ2-2
CASSYYPRGTYNEQFF | TGTGCCAGCAGTTACTACCCGCGGGGGACTTACAATGAGCAGTTCTTC | TRBD2 | TRBV6-5 | . | TRBJ2-1
CASSPDDFLGRTQYF | TGTGCCAGCAGCCCAGACGACTTCCTGGGGCGGACCCAGTACTTC | . | TRBV9 | few | TRBJ2-5
CATSRDIGTGAYEQYF | TGTGCCACCAGCAGAGATATAGGGACGGGCGCCTACGAGCAGTACTTC | . | TRBV15 | . | TRBJ2-7
CASSQDLAGPRRQFF | TGTGCCAGCAGCCAAGATCTAGCGGGGCCTCGGCGGCAGTTCTTC | TRBD2 | TRBV7-2 | . | TRBJ2-1
CSASVGGANVLTF | TGCAGCGCCTCTGTGGGGGGGGCCAACGTCCTGACTTTC | . | TRBV29-1 | many | TRBJ2-6
CASSLVGQSFGELFF | TGTGCCAGCAGCTTAGTGGGACAAAGTTTCGGGGAGCTGTTTTTT | . | TRBV7-2 | many | TRBJ2-2
CASCQEPLATYEQYF | TGTGCCAGCTGCCAAGAGCCACTAGCGACCTACGAGCAGTACTTC | TRBD2 | TRBV3-1 | . | TRBJ2-7
CASSLRPAMNTEAFF | TGTGCCAGCAGCTTAAGGCCAGCCATGAACACTGAAGCTTTCTTT | . | TRBV7-3 | . | TRBJ1-1
CASSEGQGSGANVLTF | TGTGCCAGCAGTGAGGGACAGGGTTCTGGGGCCAACGTCCTGACTTTC | TRBD1 | TRBV25-1 | few | TRBJ2-6
CASSQELIGIGLYTEAFF | TGTGCCAGCAGCCAGGAGTTGATAGGGATCGGTCTTTACACTGAAGCTTTCTTT | . | TRBV14 | few | TRBJ1-1
CASSQDYWTGNGYTF | TGTGCCAGCAGCCAAGATTATTGGACAGGGAATGGCTACACCTTC | TRBD1 | TRBV3-1 | few | TRBJ1-2
CASSPVTRVPGSNEQFF | TGTGCCAGCAGCCCTGTAACGAGGGTGCCGGGCAGCAATGAGCAGTTCTTC | . | TRBV7-2 | . | TRBJ2-1
CASSLAGRNEQFF | TGCGCCAGCAGCTTGGCCGGCCGGAATGAGCAGTTCTTC | . | TRBV5-1 | few | TRBJ2-1
CASSLTPRLAPQETQYF | TGTGCCAGCAGCCTAACTCCCCGACTAGCGCCACAAGAGACCCAGTACTTC | TRBD2 | TRBV7-2 | many | TRBJ2-5
CASSLVGESYEQYF | TGTGCCAGCAGCTTAGTTGGCGAATCCTACGAGCAGTACTTC | . | TRBV11-2 | . | TRBJ2-7
CATASGTVVDTQYF | TGTGCCACTGCTTCTGGTACAGTGGTAGATACGCAGTATTTT | . | TRBV24-1 | . | TRBJ2-3
CASSQVGGSGGNEQFF | TGCGCCAGCAGCCAAGTTGGGGGTAGCGGGGGAAATGAGCAGTTCTTC | TRBD2 | TRBV4-3 | few | TRBJ2-1
CASSPAGDTIYFTEAFF | TGTGCCAGCAGCCCCGCAGGGGACACCATCTATTTCACTGAAGCTTTCTTT | . | TRBV3-1 | few | TRBJ1-1
CASISRGGTQYF | TGTGCCAGCATTAGTCGGGGGGGTACGCAGTATTTT | TRBD2 | TRBV7-2 | few | TRBJ2-3
CASSLWQGLSYEQYF | TGTGCCAGCAGCCTTTGGCAGGGTTTATCCTACGAGCAGTACTTC | . | TRBV5-4 | . | TRBJ2-7
CASSRLAGKNEQFF | TGTGCCAGCAGCCGACTAGCGGGGAAGAATGAGCAGTTCTTC | TRBD2 | TRBV5-4 | few | TRBJ2-1
CASSQDEVTGPGNTIYF | TGTGCCAGCAGCCAAGATGAGGTGACGGGTCCTGGAAACACCATATATTTT | . | TRBV4-2 | . | TRBJ1-3
CASSYSGGKTQYF | TGTGCCAGCAGTTATTCGGGGGGGAAGACCCAGTACTTC | TRBD2 | TRBV6-5 | . | TRBJ2-5
CSASGGNQETQYF | TGCAGTGCTAGCGGGGGGAACCAAGAGACCCAGTACTTC | TRBD2 | TRBV20-1 | few | TRBJ2-5
CSARRAGGDTEAFF | TGCAGTGCTAGACGGGCAGGAGGGGACACTGAAGCTTTCTTT | . | TRBV20-1 | . | TRBJ1-1
CASSLGGRTANEKLFF | TGTGCCAGCAGCTTGGGCGGGAGGACGGCTAATGAAAAACTGTTTTTT | . | TRBV7-2 | . | TRBJ1-4
CAISETGAGTEAFF | TGTGCCATCAGTGAGACAGGGGCAGGGACTGAAGCTTTCTTT | TRBD1 | TRBV10-3 | few | TRBJ1-1
CASSGGQLDQPQHF | TGTGCCAGCAGCGGGGGACAGCTTGATCAGCCCCAGCATTTT | TRBD1 | TRBV5-5 | . | TRBJ1-5
CASSHAGISTDTQYF | TGCGCCAGCAGCCATGCAGGGATTAGCACAGATACGCAGTATTTT | . | TRBV4-3 | few | TRBJ2-3
CASINLPGATQYF | TGTGCCAGCATCAATCTACCCGGAGCGACCCAGTACTTC | . | TRBV7-9 | many | TRBJ2-5
CASSLESPRGGYTF | TGTGCCAGCAGCTTAGAGTCCCCGCGGGGTGGCTACACCTTC | . | TRBV7-2 | few | TRBJ1-2